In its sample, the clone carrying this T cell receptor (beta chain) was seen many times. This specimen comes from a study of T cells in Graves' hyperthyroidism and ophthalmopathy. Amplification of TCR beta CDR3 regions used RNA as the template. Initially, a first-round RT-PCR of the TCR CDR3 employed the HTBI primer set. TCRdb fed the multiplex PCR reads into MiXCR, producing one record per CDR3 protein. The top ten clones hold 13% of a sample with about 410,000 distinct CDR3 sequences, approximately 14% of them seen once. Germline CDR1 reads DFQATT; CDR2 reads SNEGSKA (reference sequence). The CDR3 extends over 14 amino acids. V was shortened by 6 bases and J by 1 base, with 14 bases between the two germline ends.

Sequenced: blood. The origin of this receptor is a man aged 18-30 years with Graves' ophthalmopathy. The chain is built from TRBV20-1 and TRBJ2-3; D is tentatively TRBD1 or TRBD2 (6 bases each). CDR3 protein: CSAPNREGTDTQYF. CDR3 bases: TGCAGTGCCCCCAACAGGGAGGGCACAGATACGCAGTATTTT.